This T cell receptor beta chain was observed in a study of cytomegalovirus exposure and HLA in healthy donors. Overall study: Across 300 to 400 genotyped donors, more than 75% landed in the Caucasian-associated ancestry cluster. Findings and caveats of the study: A reported reduction in N-insertions relative to the 666-donor mean was seen in an Asian-associated ancestry cluster in a later analysis.

PCR amplification relied on 60 Vbeta primers (plus 13 Jbeta primers). Some clones are missing from TCRdb's copy, which holds only in-frame ones; the method was immunoSEQ multiplex PCR. The data hold 160,000 or so clones, with more than 75% observed a single time. Nominally healthy donors provided the samples, though records likely missed some immune exposures. About this clone itself: As yet, its antigen is unknown.

V shed 6 bases and J 5 bases; nucleotides not matched to a gene: 0. The germline V gene has CDR1 SQVTM and CDR2 ANQGSEA. The CDR3 has 12 amino acids. The sequence was obtained from a man between 18 and 29 years old in good health and CMV-seropositive. Source material: PBMCs. J is TRBJ2-1 and V is TRBV29-1; 11 bases map to TRBD2. CDR3 DNA: TGCAGCGTGGGACTAGCGGACAATGAGCAGTTCTTC. Its translation: CSVGLADNEQFF.